This T cell receptor (beta chain) was sequenced for a study of CD8+CD57+ T cells in acquired aplastic anemia. Whole-study findings and limits: A set of more than 25 CD8+ CDR3 sequences was shared between patients and controls, and these sequences appeared highly expressed in patients.

The template for TCR beta VDJ and CDR3 sequence profiling was genomic DNA. TCRdb re-derived calls from the reads in MiXCR, one entry per CDR3 protein. In the table there are just over 200,000 distinct CDR3 sequences, approximately 65% of which are singletons. Those patients picked for sequencing had displayed CD8+CD57+ cell expansion on flow cytometry. The CDR3 has 15 amino acids. The germline gives CDR1 SGDLS, CDR2 YYNGEE. With V trimmed by 2 bases and J by 2 bases, 6 bases remained unmatched. A word on this clonotype: Its antigen is as yet unknown.

This clonotype was sampled from a human donor with aplastic anemia. The V and J genes are TRBV9 and TRBJ2-7, with 8 positions matching TRBD2. The specimen sequenced was sorted CD4+, CD8+, or CD8+CD57+ T cells (not recorded which) from PBMCs. CDR3 amino acids: CASSVGSGITYEQYF. For the CDR3, the DNA is TGTGCCAGCAGCGTCGGTAGCGGGATTACCTACGAGCAGTACTTC.